The T cell receptor beta chain under discussion was sequenced for a study of shared clonotypes between healthy human individuals. Broader study findings: How much donors shared clonotypes was expected to be affected by sequencing depth.

This clone was counted only a few times. Its target is not known. Nashville, Tennessee was home to all donors, each a Caucasian adult. As processed by the authors: Junction-only sequences without quality scores came from ImmunoSEQ, so filtering differed. Produced via immunoSEQ multiplex PCR; TCRdb's table is partial and in-frame only. V and J calls and clone size are copied from that table; D and trimming were computed from the DNA. The table records roughly 1,100,000 clones, under 80% of them present only once. This sequence was found in a young man in good health. The sample was memory CD4+ T cells sorted from blood. Described subset: CD45RA-negative fraction.

This CDR3 is CASSERGESSYNSPLHF. CDR3 DNA sequence: TGTGCCAGCAGTGAACGGGGAGAAAGCTCCTATAATTCACCCCTCCACTTT. The chain has TRBV2 and TRBJ1-6; no clear D gene. Germline CDR1 is SNHLY and CDR2 is FYNNEI. The CDR3 is 17 residues long. The V end lost 2 bases, the J end lost 0 bases, and 11 bases lay between the germline ends. Combining the CDR3 with reference TRBV2 and TRBJ1-6 gives the whole variable domain EPEVTQTPSHQVTQMGQEVILRCVPISNHLYFYWYRQILGQKVEFLVSFYNNEISEKSEIFDDQFSVERPDGSNFTLKIRSTKLEDSAMYFCASSERGESSYNSPLHFGNGTRLTVT.